A single sample is the source of the 22 T cell receptor beta chains below, sequenced in a study of T cell clonality in common variable immunodeficiency (dated by TCRdb to about 2015). The library came from the immunoSEQ multiplex PCR assay. TCRdb stores this immuneACCESS table with in-frame sequences only. Part of the clones is absent; in the studies checked, under half of the shortfall reflects unresolved V genes, and no reason is known for the rest. The sample has 75,000 to 85,000 clones on record, with no singletons. The ten largest clones represent 0.8% of the sample. Sequencing was performed on peripheral blood mononuclear cells. The receptors shown here come from a person aged 18 to 75 in good health.

This clone was picked up many times. The read ends 3 residues early relative to the CDR3; the germline J gene fills the gap. The chain combines TRBV5-6 with TRBJ1-2, with D possibly being TRBD1 (5 bases). Germline lookup yields CDR1 SGHDT and CDR2 YYEEEE. The CDR3 contains 15 residues. The CDR3 spells CASSLVGTEPGGYTF. Partial CDR3 DNA: TGTGCCAGCAGCTTAGTAGGCACGGAGCCAGGGGGC.

This clone was counted ten times or more. The sequence runs out 3 residues before the end of the CDR3; the remainder is reconstructed from the germline J gene. This chain uses TRBV7-3 with TRBJ1-1; 7 positions agree with TRBD1. Germline loops: CDR1 SGHTA, CDR2 FQGTGA. The CDR3 totals 13 residues. The CDR3 loop reads CASSLGVTGEAFF. CDR3 bases read: TGTGCCAGCAGCTTAGGAGTGACAGGGGAA. Variable domain in full (rest from reference TRBV7-3 and TRBJ1-1): GAGVSQTPSNKVTEKGKYVELRCDPISGHTALYWYRQSLGQGPEFLIYFQGTGAADDSGLPNDRFFAVRPEGSVSTLKIQRTERGDSAVYLCASSLGVTGEAFFGQGTRLTVV.

Many counts were recorded for this clone. The read terminates 3 residues ahead of where the CDR3 ends, so the germline J gene completes it. This rearrangement joins TRBV13 to TRBJ1-4; TRBD1 aligns across 8 bases. Germline-derived CDR1 and CDR2 are PRHDT and FYEKMQ (reference sequence). The V segment lost 6 bases and the J segment 5 bases; nucleotides outside the gene matches: 8. CDR3 size: 15 residues. The sequenced CDR3 bases are TGTGCCAGCAGTACCACTCAGGGGGCGAATGAAAAA. Residues: CASSTTQGANEK. The complete CDR3 reads CASSTTQGANEKLFF. Full variable domain (missing parts from reference TRBV13 and TRBJ1-4): AAGVIQSPRHLIKEKRETATLKCYPIPRHDTVYWYQQGPGQDPQFLISFYEKMQSDKGSIPDRFSAQQFSDYHSELNMSSLELGDSALYFCASSTTQGANEKLFFGSGTQLSVL.

This clone has a handful of counts. Coverage ceases 3 residues before the CDR3 finishes, and the germline J gene fills in the end. The chain is built from TRBV6-2 or TRBV6-3 and TRBJ2-3; 9 nucleotides line up with TRBD1. This CDR3 region has 13 residues. The V gene's germline CDR1 is MNHEY and CDR2 SVGEGT. This CDR3 is CASRPTGGETQYF. The DNA read from the CDR3 is TGTGCCAGCAGACCGACAGGGGGAGAGACG.

At least ten counts were recorded for this clone. The CDR3 end falls 3 residues outside the read, so it is completed with the germline J gene. The chain uses TRBV7-8 and TRBJ2-7; 7 nucleotides agree with TRBD1. This CDR3 is built from 17 residues. V lost 0 bases, J lost 0 bases, and 8 bases stayed unmatched. Germline lookup yields CDR1 SGHVS and CDR2 FQNEAQ. CDR3 bases read: TGTGCCAGCAGCTTAGCGGTTCGACAGGGTAGCTCCTACGAG. Its protein product is CASSLAVRQGSSYE. In full, the CDR3 reads CASSLAVRQGSSYEQYF.

This clone has ten or more counts. Read sequence stops 3 residues before the CDR3 end, and the germline J gene provides the missing end. The genes are TRBV7-8 and TRBJ2-7, with D perhaps TRBD2 (7 bases). Between the trimmed V and J ends, which lost 6 bases and 1 base, there was a span of 13 bases. CDR1 and CDR2 (germline): SGHVS, FQNEAQ. CDR3 length: 14 residues. Incomplete CDR3 DNA: TGTGCCAGCAGTAAAGGGGGGGGGTCCTACGAG. Amino acids: CASSKGGGSYE. In full, the CDR3 reads CASSKGGGSYEQYF.

This clone was recorded at least ten times. The read ends 3 residues early relative to the CDR3; the germline J gene fills the gap. The gene calls are TRBV20-1 and TRBJ1-4; 8 bases line up with TRBD1. Trimming took 4 bases from V and 6 from J; bases not matched to a gene: 4. The CDR3 loop spans 13 amino acids. Germline-derived CDR1 and CDR2 are DFQATT and SNEGSKA (reference sequence). CDR3 sequence reads: CSANRGRDEKLFF. CDR3 DNA (partial): TGCAGTGCTAACAGGGGGAGGGATGAAAAA.

The sample holds many counts of this clone. CDR3 region: CASSPQSVNTEAFF. Partial CDR3 DNA: TGTGCCAGCTCACCCCAATCGGTGAACACTGAA. The chain is built from TRBV18 and TRBJ1-1; unclear D gene. With the read ending 3 residues before the CDR3 end, the germline J gene is used to fill in that end. Per the germline V gene, CDR1 is KGHSH and CDR2 is LQKENI. This CDR3 spans 14 amino acids. V was clipped by 3 bases and J by 0 bases, with 8 bases between them. Full variable domain (rest looked up from reference TRBV18 and TRBJ1-1): NAGVMQNPRHLVRRRGQEARLRCSPMKGHSHVYWYRQLPEEGLKFMVYLQKENIIDESGMPKERFSAEFPKEGPSILRIQQVVRGDSAAYFCASSPQSVNTEAFFGQGTRLTVV.

This clone was counted many times. The read stops 3 residues short of the end of the CDR3; the missing end is completed from the germline J gene. The rearrangement links TRBV28 to TRBJ1-2, with 9 bases aligning to TRBD1. The germline CDR1 and CDR2 sequences are MDHEN and SYDVKM. The CDR3 has 12 amino acids. The CDR3 bases that were read are TGTGCCAGCGTCACAGGGGGCCGCGGC. The encoded protein is CASVTGGRG. The entire CDR3 reads CASVTGGRGYTF.

This clone was detected many times. The read falls 3 residues short of the CDR3 end, and the missing part is taken from the germline J gene. The chain links TRBV19 to TRBJ1-5, with D maybe TRBD1 (6 bases). V was pared by 3 bases and J by 1 base, with 13 bases between. The CDR3 covers 16 residues. Germline V gives CDR1 LNHDA, CDR2 SQIVND (reference sequence). CDR3 sequence reads: CASSIIRGSSNQPQHF. Partial CDR3 DNA: TGTGCCAGTAGTATTATCAGGGGATCAAGCAATCAGCCC.

At least ten counts were recorded for this clone. The observed sequence ends 3 residues before the CDR3 terminus, with the missing tail filled in from the germline J gene. The V call is TRBV13, the J call TRBJ2-1; D is undetermined. Per germline, CDR1 PRHDT and CDR2 FYEKMQ (reference sequence). This CDR3 is built from 13 residues. Trimming cost V 0 bases and J 5 bases, with 5 bases left between them. CDR3 DNA (partial): TGTGCCAGCAGCTTAGGTATTGACAATGAG. It is translated as CASSLGIDNE. The whole CDR3 protein reads CASSLGIDNEQFF.

Worth noting for this clone: At one of its ends the junction is not consistent with the germline gene, which may arise from a read error. The CDR3 end lies 3 residues beyond the end of the read and is filled in from the germline J gene. The sample contains more than one DNA sequence encoding this CDR3. This rearrangement joins TRBV19 to TRBJ1-5; TRBD1 might be the D (6 bases). This CDR3 region has 18 residues. The V gene's germline CDR1 is LNHDA and CDR2 SQIVND (reference sequence). The CDR3: CASSPGIFSGALNQPQHF. CDR3 DNA, as far as it was read: TGTGCCAGTAGTCCAGGAATATTTTCAGGGGCCCTCAATCAACCC. Filled out from reference TRBV19 and TRBJ1-5, the complete variable domain reads DGGITQSPKYLFRKEGQNVTLSCEQNLNHDAMYWYRQDPGQGLRLIYYSQIVNDFQKGDIAEGYSVSREKKESFPLTVTSAQKNPTAFYLCASSPGIFSGALNQPQHFGDGTRLSIL.

This clone occurred many times. The read finishes 3 residues shy of the CDR3 end, and the germline J gene is used to complete it. J is TRBJ2-2 and V is TRBV5-1; 9 bases line up with TRBD2. Germline V gene data show CDR1 as SGHRS and CDR2 as YFSETQ. This CDR3 is 16 amino acids long. After removal of 1 base from V and 7 bases from J, the junction contained 8 bases not matched to a gene. CDR3 sequence reads: CASSLIAGGFHGELFF. The CDR3 DNA, read in part, is TGCGCCAGCAGCTTGATTGCGGGAGGGTTTCACGGGGAG.

In this sample, this clone turned up many times. The read is 3 residues too short to cover the CDR3 end, so that end is filled in from the germline J gene. The chain carries TRBV12-5 and TRBJ2-5; the match to TRBD1 covers 11 bases. CDR1 LGHNT and CDR2 FRNRAP come from the germline V gene. The CDR3 covers 17 residues. V lost 1 base, J lost 2 bases, and 6 bases stayed unmatched. The CDR3 DNA, read in part, is TGTGCTAGTGGTTTGGCGACCGGGACAGGGGGTCAAGAGACC. Translation: CASGLATGTGGQET. The complete CDR3 reads CASGLATGTGGQETQYF.

This clone was seen repeatedly, ten times or more. With the read ending 3 residues before the CDR3 end, the germline J gene is used to fill in that end. The chain joins TRBV20-1 to TRBJ2-7; 8 bases are a match to TRBD1. Unmatched junction bases numbered 4, after V lost 0 bases and J lost 3 bases. The germline V gene encodes CDR1 DFQATT and CDR2 SNEGSKA (reference sequence). The CDR3 consists of 14 residues. The covered CDR3 bases are TGCAGTGCTAGAGATGGGGGACAGGTCTACGAG. Its translation: CSARDGGQVYE. The full CDR3 is CSARDGGQVYEQYF.

This clone was recorded at least ten times. The missing CDR3 end, 3 residues past where the read stops, is filled in from the germline J gene. The genes are TRBV19 and TRBJ1-5; the match to TRBD1 covers 9 bases. V lost 0 bases and J lost 6; bases outside the gene matches: 3. CDR1 is LNHDA and CDR2 is SQIVND in the germline V gene (reference sequence). The CDR3 covers 15 residues. The CDR3 is CASSIEGQGTQPQHF. The part of the CDR3 DNA that was read is TGTGCCAGTAGTATAGAGGGACAGGGCACTCAGCCC.

At least ten counts were recorded for this clone. The sequence runs out 3 residues before the end of the CDR3; the remainder is reconstructed from the germline J gene. The chain links TRBV2 to TRBJ2-7; no clear D gene. Germline V gene sequence: CDR1 SNHLY, CDR2 FYNNEI. This CDR3 has 13 amino acids. V dropped 5 bases and J dropped 2 bases, with 10 bases sitting between them. The CDR3 region is CASSIYRTYEQYF. The DNA read from the CDR3 is TGTGCCAGCAGTATTTACAGAACCTACGAG.

This clone was seen at least ten times. The read halts 3 residues ahead of the CDR3 end, with the missing end drawn from the germline J gene. The chain uses TRBV6-2 or TRBV6-3 and TRBJ2-7, with D hard to call. The CDR3 loop spans 15 amino acids. V dropped 4 bases and J dropped 2 bases, with 15 bases sitting between them. Germline lookup yields CDR1 MNHEY and CDR2 SVGEGT. The CDR3 spells CASSSPGRRAYEQYF. The part of the CDR3 DNA that was read is TGTGCCAGCAGTTCCCCGGGTCGAAGAGCCTACGAG.

The table lists this clone with many counts. The read stops 3 residues short of the end of the CDR3; the missing end is completed from the germline J gene. V gene TRBV7-2 combines with J gene TRBJ2-2; D may be TRBD1 (6 bases). Trimming took 3 bases from V and 7 from J, leaving 15 bases between them. The CDR3 has 15 amino acids. Germline CDR1 and CDR2: SGHTA and FQGNSA. CDR3 sequence reads: CASSFYNRASGELFF. Partial CDR3 DNA: TGTGCCAGCAGCTTCTACAACAGGGCTAGCGGGGAG.

This clone was seen a handful of times. The CDR3 end is not reached by the read, which stops 3 residues before it; the germline J gene fills it in. The V gene is TRBV2, the J gene TRBJ2-5, with TRBD1 as a possible D gene (5 bases). V lost 2 bases and J lost 6, with 13 bases in between. In germline, CDR1 is SNHLY, CDR2 FYNNEI. CDR3 length: 14 residues. CDR3 region: CASSETGTNQTQYF. The CDR3 bases that were read are TGTGCCAGCAGTGAAACAGGCACCAATCAGACC.

This clone has a count of ten or more. Being one base from a much bigger clone, this may be a read error. The read ends 3 residues before the CDR3 terminus; that terminus is restored from the germline J gene. The chain couples TRBV5-1 to TRBJ1-4; 9 nucleotides agree with TRBD1. CDR1 is SGHRS, CDR2 YFSETQ, per germline. There are 18 residues in the CDR3. CDR3 residues: CASSLAGQGLSGANVLFF. CDR3 DNA (partial): TGCGCCAGCAGCTTGGCGGGACAGGGCCTCTCTGGGGCCAACGTA.

This clone was recorded at least ten times. The observed sequence ends 3 residues before the CDR3 terminus, with the missing tail filled in from the germline J gene. The chain employs TRBV19 and TRBJ2-7; 12 bases align to TRBD2. CDR3 length equals 17 residues. Germline assignment: CDR1 LNHDA and CDR2 SQIVND (reference sequence). V lost 5 bases, J lost 6 bases, and 14 bases stayed unmatched. This CDR3 reads CASSQTHGLAGRLEQYF. Incomplete CDR3 DNA: TGTGCCAGTAGTCAAACCCATGGACTAGCGGGACGCCTCGAG.